The 20 T cell receptor beta chains below all came from one sample that was sequenced in a study of T cells in Graves' hyperthyroidism and ophthalmopathy. Template material for amplifying TCR beta CDR3 regions consisted of RNA transcripts. In the first-round RT-PCR of the TCR CDR3, the HTBI primer set was used. Each CDR3 protein is one row after TCRdb ran MiXCR on the multiplex PCR reads. Altogether about 420,000 distinct CDR3 sequences are present, roughly 15% being singletons, with the ten largest covering about 4.9%. Material: blood. Every receptor here comes from a woman under 30 with Graves' hyperthyroidism.

The sample holds a few counts of this clonotype. J is TRBJ1-1 and V is TRBV5-5; D gene uncertain. Germline V lookup: CDR1 SGHKS, CDR2 YYEKEE (reference sequence). CDR3 length equals 16 residues. The ends were cut back, 2 bases at V and 3 bases at J, with 17 bases in the middle. The CDR3 protein is CASSFRIGVFDTEAFF. DNA of the CDR3: TGTGCCAGCAGCTTTAGAATCGGGGTTTTCGACACTGAAGCTTTCTTT.

This clonotype has a count of ten or more. The V call is TRBV7-2, the J call TRBJ1-5; a weak D match, TRBD1 (5 bases). Per germline, CDR1 SGHTA and CDR2 FQGNSA. The CDR3 is 14 amino acids. V lost 5 bases and J lost 3, with 11 bases in between. The CDR3 spells CASSPVGANQPQHF. Here the CDR3 DNA reads TGTGCCAGCAGCCCTGTAGGGGCCAATCAGCCCCAGCATTTT.

V is TRBV7-9 and J is TRBJ2-7; D is ambiguous. CDR3 length: 13 residues. V dropped 4 bases and J dropped 3 bases, with 10 bases sitting between them. The V gene's germline CDR1 is SEHNR and CDR2 FQNEAQ (reference sequence). DNA for the CDR3: TGTGCCAGCAGCTCAGTCAGGCGCTACGAGCAGTACTTC. Translating it yields CASSSVRRYEQYF.

This clonotype was picked up many times. The genes are TRBV28 and TRBJ2-3; D assignment may be TRBD1 or TRBD2 (5 bases each). V was trimmed by 5 bases and J by 1 base, leaving 22 bases between them. The CDR3 consists of 18 residues. Germline V gene data show CDR1 as MDHEN and CDR2 as SYDVKM. This chain's CDR3 is CASSPLVPRGTGTDTQYF. Written as DNA, the CDR3 is TGTGCCAGCAGTCCCCTTGTGCCGAGGGGCACTGGCACAGATACGCAGTATTTT.

There are a few counts of this clonotype. The chain links TRBV12-3 or TRBV12-4 to TRBJ1-4; D unclear. This CDR3 has 15 residues. With 2 bases removed from V and 2 bases from J, the gap between germline ends came to 9 bases. The chain's CDR3 is CASSLSGITNEKLFF. In DNA, the CDR3 is TGTGCCAGCAGTTTATCGGGGATTACTAATGAAAAACTGTTTTTT.

This clonotype was counted at least ten times. This sequence joins TRBV29-1 and TRBJ2-1, with 9 bases lining up with TRBD2. CDR1 is SQVTM and CDR2 is ANQGSEA in the germline V gene. This CDR3 has 14 amino acids. The ends lost 6 bases at V and 4 bases at J; junction bases unmatched: 7. DNA for the CDR3: TGCAGCGTGTGGGCGACTAGCGGATACAATGAGCAGTTCTTC. This sequence encodes CSVWATSGYNEQFF.

This clonotype came up many times. CDR3 nucleotide sequence: TGCAGCGGCCGGAGGAGAGGCACAGATACGCAGTATTTT. Its translation is CSGRRRGTDTQYF. The chain recombines TRBV29-1 with TRBJ2-3; D is perhaps TRBD2 (5 bases). V gave up 7 bases and J gave up 1 base, with 12 bases separating them. The germline gives CDR1 SQVTM, CDR2 ANQGSEA. The CDR3 runs 13 residues.

This clonotype was seen many times. The chain recombines TRBV28 with TRBJ1-4; 7 bases match TRBD1. The germline V gene has CDR1 MDHEN and CDR2 SYDVKM. J lost 2 bases, V lost 7 bases, and 10 bases had no gene match. The CDR3 is made up of 16 amino acids. The CDR3, as DNA: TGTGCCAGCACCTTGGAGGGGGCAGGGACTAATGAAAAACTGTTTTTT. Translated, it gives CASTLEGAGTNEKLFF.

In this sample, this clonotype turned up many times. The chain's CDR3 is CASSLTTRFSTDTQYF. CDR3 nucleotide sequence: TGTGCCAGCAGCCTGACTACTAGATTTAGCACAGATACGCAGTATTTT. The V and J genes are TRBV12-3 or TRBV12-4 and TRBJ2-3; tentatively, D is TRBD2 (5 bases). This CDR3 region has 16 residues. The V and J ends lost 6 bases and 0 bases respectively, with 16 bases between them.

The chain combines TRBV4-3 with TRBJ2-7; D is undetermined. V lost 1 base to trimming and J lost 2 bases, with 9 bases between them. This CDR3 is 14 amino acids long. The germline V gene encodes CDR1 LGHNA and CDR2 YSLEER. The CDR3 sequence is CASSQAGSTYEQYF. DNA of the CDR3: TGCGCCAGCAGCCAAGCAGGCAGCACCTACGAGCAGTACTTC.

The chain couples TRBV19 to TRBJ1-2; D remains unclear. Trimming cost V 7 bases and J 7 bases, with 22 bases left between them. This CDR3 contains 15 residues. Germline CDR1 reads LNHDA; CDR2 reads SQIVND (reference sequence). CDR3: CASKGEGVRLSGYTF. CDR3 bases: TGTGCCAGTAAAGGAGAAGGCGTCAGGCTCAGTGGCTACACCTTC.

V usage is TRBV7-9 and J usage is TRBJ2-1, with D possibly matching TRBD2 (5 bases). Germline V lookup: CDR1 SEHNR, CDR2 FQNEAQ (reference sequence). V lost 4 bases and J lost 0, with 10 bases in between. This CDR3 is 15 amino acids long. The CDR3 spells CASSSGLSSYNEQFF. The CDR3 DNA sequence: TGTGCCAGCAGCTCCGGACTGAGCTCCTACAATGAGCAGTTCTTC.

The table lists this clonotype with many counts. V is TRBV12-3 or TRBV12-4 and J is TRBJ2-1; D is unclear. This CDR3 comprises 13 residues. V lost 1 base and J lost 8, with 9 bases in between. For the CDR3, the DNA is TGTGCCAGCAGTTTAGATGGTAACCATGAGCAGTTCTTC. Its protein is CASSLDGNHEQFF.

Only one count was recorded for this clonotype. A junction boundary mismatches the germline segment, possibly from a read error. The chain recombines TRBV7-9 with TRBJ2-2; D uncertain. The CDR3 consists of 14 residues. Germline values: CDR1 SEHNR, CDR2 FQNEAQ (reference sequence). DNA for the CDR3: TGTGCCAGCGGCTTAGCCAGGAACACCGGGGAGCTGTTTTTT. It specifies CASGLARNTGELFF. The full variable domain, completed using reference TRBV7-9 and TRBJ2-2, is DTGVSQNPRHKITKRGQNVTFRCDPISEHNRLYWYRQTLGQGPEFLTYFQNEAQLEKSRLLSDRFSAERPKGSFSTLEIQRTEQGDSAMYLCASGLARNTGELFFGEGSRLTVL.

In this sample, this clonotype turned up many times. V and J are TRBV28 and TRBJ2-7; D is uncertain. The CDR3 runs 12 residues. Germline V CDR1 and CDR2: MDHEN, SYDVKM. Trimming removed 1 base at V and 2 bases at J, with 3 bases between. The chain's CDR3 is CASSLSTYEQYF. The CDR3 DNA sequence: TGTGCCAGCAGTTTATCCACCTACGAGCAGTACTTC.

This clonotype showed up many times. The CDR3 nucleotides read TGTGCCAGCAGTGGAGCCGGGACAGGGGATTACGAGCAGTACTTC. Translation gives CASSGAGTGDYEQYF. The chain couples TRBV28 to TRBJ2-7; 10 positions agree with TRBD1. The germline V gene has CDR1 MDHEN and CDR2 SYDVKM. The length of the CDR3 is 15 residues. Trimming took 5 bases from V and 4 from J; bases not matched to a gene: 8.

The V gene is TRBV7-6, the J gene TRBJ2-6, with D possibly being TRBD1 or TRBD2 (7 bases each). V shed 3 bases and J shed 2 bases, with 17 bases lying between them. This CDR3 region has 18 residues. Germline V lookup: CDR1 SGHVS, CDR2 FNYEAQ. In DNA, the CDR3 is TGTGCCAGCAGCTTTCCCCAGGGGGGGAGTCCTGGGGCCAACGTCCTGACTTTC. Protein: CASSFPQGGSPGANVLTF.

This clonotype was counted only a few times. The genes are TRBV12-3 or TRBV12-4 and TRBJ1-2, with TRBD1 identical over 7 bases. The CDR3 covers 15 residues. Losses at the gene ends were 7 bases for V and 2 bases for J; bases not matched to a gene: 10. The CDR3 nucleotides read TGTGCCAGCACCCCTGGAGGGACAGAAAACTATGGCTACACCTTC. Translating it yields CASTPGGTENYGYTF.

This clonotype was counted ten times or more. This chain joins TRBV6-1 and TRBJ2-7, with 13 bases aligning to TRBD2. V was pared by 6 bases and J by 6 bases, with 8 bases of the junction left unmatched. The CDR3 spans 15 residues. From germline, CDR1 is MNHNS and CDR2 SASEGT. CDR3 sequence (DNA): TGTGCCAGCAGCTTCCCCGGACTAGCGGGAGTCGAGCAGTACTTC. It specifies CASSFPGLAGVEQYF.

This clonotype appeared many times. The rearrangement links TRBV3-1 to TRBJ2-1; TRBD2 aligns across 13 bases. After removal of 5 bases from V and 9 bases from J, the junction contained 7 bases not matched to a gene. From germline, CDR1 is LGHDT and CDR2 YNNKEL (reference sequence). The CDR3 spans 15 residues. CDR3 DNA: TGTGCCAGCAGCATAACTAGCGGGAGGGTCGGTGAGCAGTTCTTC. Its translation: CASSITSGRVGEQFF.